Detailed here is one T cell receptor beta chain. Generated by immunoSEQ multiplex PCR, the TCRdb table keeps only in-frame clones and is missing some. The sample consists of around 75,000 clones, over 80% of them appearing once. The sample originates from a study of control samples from healthy donors and cancer patients. The V and J ends lost 4 bases and 2 bases respectively, with 12 bases between them. The CDR3 loop spans 14 amino acids. Germline V gene data show CDR1 as MNHEY and CDR2 as SVGAGI. Sequencing input: blood. The sequence derives from a woman aged 55-70 years in good health. The chain uses TRBV6-5 and TRBJ2-7; D perhaps matches TRBD2 (6 bases). The CDR3 DNA follows: TGTGCCAGCAGTTTGGGCGGGGCAACCTACGAGCAGTACTTC. It codes for CASSLGGATYEQYF.